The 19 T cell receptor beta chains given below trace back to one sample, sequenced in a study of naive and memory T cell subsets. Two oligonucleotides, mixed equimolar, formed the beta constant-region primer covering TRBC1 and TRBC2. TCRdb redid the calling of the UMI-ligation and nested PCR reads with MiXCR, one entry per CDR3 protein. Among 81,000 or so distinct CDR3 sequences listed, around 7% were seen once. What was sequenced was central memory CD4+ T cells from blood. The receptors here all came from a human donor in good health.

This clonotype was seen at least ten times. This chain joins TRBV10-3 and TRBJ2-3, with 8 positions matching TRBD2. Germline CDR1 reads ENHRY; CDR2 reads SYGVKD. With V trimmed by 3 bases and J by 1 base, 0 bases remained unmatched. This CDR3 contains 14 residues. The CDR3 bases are TGTGCCATCAGTGAAGCGGGGGGCACAGATACGCAGTATTTT. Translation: CAISEAGGTDTQYF.

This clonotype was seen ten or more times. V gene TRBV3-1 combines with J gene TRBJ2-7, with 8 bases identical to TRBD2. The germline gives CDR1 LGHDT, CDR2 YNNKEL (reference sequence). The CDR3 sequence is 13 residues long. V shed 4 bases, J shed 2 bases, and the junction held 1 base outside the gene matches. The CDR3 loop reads CASSLAGPYEQYF. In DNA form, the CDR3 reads TGTGCCAGCAGCCTAGCGGGACCCTACGAGCAGTACTTC.

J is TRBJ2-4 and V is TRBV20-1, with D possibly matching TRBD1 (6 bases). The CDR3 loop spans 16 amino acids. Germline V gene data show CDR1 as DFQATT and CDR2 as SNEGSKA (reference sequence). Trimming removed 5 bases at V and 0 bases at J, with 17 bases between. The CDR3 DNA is TGCAGTGCTCATCTGGGACATTCTACAGCCAAAAACATTCAGTACTTC. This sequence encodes CSAHLGHSTAKNIQYF.

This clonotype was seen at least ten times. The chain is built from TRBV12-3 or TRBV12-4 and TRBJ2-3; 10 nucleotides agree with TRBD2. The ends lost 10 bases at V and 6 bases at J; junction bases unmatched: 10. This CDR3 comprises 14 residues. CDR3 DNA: TGTGCCATCAACCTAGCGGGGGCCTCGGATACGCAGTATTTT. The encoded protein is CAINLAGASDTQYF.

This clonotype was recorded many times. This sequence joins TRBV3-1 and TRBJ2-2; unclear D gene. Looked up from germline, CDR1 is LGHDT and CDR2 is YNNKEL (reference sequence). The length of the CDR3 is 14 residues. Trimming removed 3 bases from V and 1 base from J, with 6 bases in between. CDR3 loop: CASSQLLNTGELFF. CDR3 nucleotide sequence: TGTGCCAGCAGCCAGTTACTGAACACCGGGGAGCTGTTTTTT.

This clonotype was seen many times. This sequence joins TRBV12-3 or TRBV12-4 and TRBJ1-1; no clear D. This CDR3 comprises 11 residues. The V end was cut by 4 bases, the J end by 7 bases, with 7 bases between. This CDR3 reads CASSSGFEAFF. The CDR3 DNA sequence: TGTGCCAGCAGTTCTGGGTTTGAAGCTTTCTTT.

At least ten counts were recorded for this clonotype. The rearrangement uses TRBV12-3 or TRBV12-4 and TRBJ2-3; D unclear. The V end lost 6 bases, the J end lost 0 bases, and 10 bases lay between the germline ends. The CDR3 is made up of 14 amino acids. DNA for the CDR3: TGTGCCAGCAGATCACAAGCTAGCACAGATACGCAGTATTTT. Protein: CASRSQASTDTQYF.

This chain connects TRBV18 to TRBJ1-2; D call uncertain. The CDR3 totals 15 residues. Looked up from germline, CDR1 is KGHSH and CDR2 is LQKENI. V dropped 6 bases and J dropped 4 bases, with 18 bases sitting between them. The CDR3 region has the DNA TGTGCCAGCTCTTCTAAGGACGGGCACAGCTATGGCTACACCTTC. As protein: CASSSKDGHSYGYTF.

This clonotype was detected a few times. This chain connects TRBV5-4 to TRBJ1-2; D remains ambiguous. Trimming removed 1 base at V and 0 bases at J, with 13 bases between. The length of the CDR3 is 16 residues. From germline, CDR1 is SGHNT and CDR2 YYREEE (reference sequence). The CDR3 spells CASSLFGGQANYGYTF. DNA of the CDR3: TGTGCCAGCAGCTTGTTTGGTGGCCAAGCTAACTATGGCTACACCTTC.

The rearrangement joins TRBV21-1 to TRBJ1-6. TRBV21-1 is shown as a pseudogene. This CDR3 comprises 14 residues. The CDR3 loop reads CASSKSRVDSPLHF. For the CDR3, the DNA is TGTGCCAGCAGCAAAAGTAGGGTAGATTCACCCCTCCACTTT.

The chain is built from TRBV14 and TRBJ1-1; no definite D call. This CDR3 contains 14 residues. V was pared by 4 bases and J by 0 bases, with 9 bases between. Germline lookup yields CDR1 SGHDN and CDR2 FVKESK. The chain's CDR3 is CASSLAGLNTEAFF. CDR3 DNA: TGTGCCAGCAGCCTGGCGGGGTTGAACACTGAAGCTTTCTTT.

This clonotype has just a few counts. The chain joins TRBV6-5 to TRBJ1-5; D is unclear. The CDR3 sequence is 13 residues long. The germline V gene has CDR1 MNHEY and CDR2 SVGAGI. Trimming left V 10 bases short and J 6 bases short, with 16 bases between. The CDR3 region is CATQRFGGQPQHF. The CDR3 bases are TGTGCCACCCAACGGTTCGGTGGTCAGCCCCAGCATTTT.

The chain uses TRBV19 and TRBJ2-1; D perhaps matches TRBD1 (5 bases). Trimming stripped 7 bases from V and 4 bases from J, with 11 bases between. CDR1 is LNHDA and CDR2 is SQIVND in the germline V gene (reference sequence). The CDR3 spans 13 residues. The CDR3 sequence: CASTGRSYNEQFF. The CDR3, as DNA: TGTGCCAGTACAGGGCGATCATACAATGAGCAGTTCTTC.

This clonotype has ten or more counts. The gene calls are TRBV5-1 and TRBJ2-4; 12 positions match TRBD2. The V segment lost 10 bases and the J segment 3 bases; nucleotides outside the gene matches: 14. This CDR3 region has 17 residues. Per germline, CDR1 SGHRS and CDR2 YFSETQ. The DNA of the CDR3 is TGCGCCTCCAGCCTGGTCGCTAGCGGGGGGGGCAAAAACATTCAGTACTTC. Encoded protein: CASSLVASGGGKNIQYF.

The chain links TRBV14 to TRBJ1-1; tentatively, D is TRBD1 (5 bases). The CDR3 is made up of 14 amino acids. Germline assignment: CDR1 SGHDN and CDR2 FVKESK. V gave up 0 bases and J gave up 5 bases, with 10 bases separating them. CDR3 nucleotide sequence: TGTGCCAGCAGCCAAGAGCACAGGACGACTGAAGCTTTCTTT. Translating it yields CASSQEHRTTEAFF. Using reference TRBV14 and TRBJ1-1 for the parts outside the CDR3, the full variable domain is EAGVTQFPSHSVIEKGQTVTLRCDPISGHDNLYWYRRVMGKEIKFLLHFVKESKQDESGMPNNRFLAERTGGTYSTLKVQPAELEDSGVYFCASSQEHRTTEAFFGQGTRLTVV.

The CDR3 DNA reads as TGTGCCAGCTCGGGACTAGCCGGCACAGATACGCAGTATTTT. It yields the protein CASSGLAGTDTQYF. V and J are TRBV18 and TRBJ2-3; 9 positions match TRBD2. The V segment lost 6 bases and the J segment 1 base; nucleotides outside the gene matches: 2. Germline assignment: CDR1 KGHSH and CDR2 LQKENI. This CDR3 has 14 residues. Supplemented by reference TRBV18 and TRBJ2-3, the full variable domain reads NAGVMQNPRHLVRRRGQEARLRCSPMKGHSHVYWYRQLPEEGLKFMVYLQKENIIDESGMPKERFSAEFPKEGPSILRIQQVVRGDSAAYFCASSGLAGTDTQYFGPGTRLTVL.

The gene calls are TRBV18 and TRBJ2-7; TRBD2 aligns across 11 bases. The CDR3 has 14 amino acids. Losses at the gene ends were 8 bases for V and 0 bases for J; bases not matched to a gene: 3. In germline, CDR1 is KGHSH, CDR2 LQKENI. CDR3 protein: CASATSGSSYEQYF. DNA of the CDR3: TGTGCCAGCGCAACTAGCGGGAGCTCCTACGAGCAGTACTTC.

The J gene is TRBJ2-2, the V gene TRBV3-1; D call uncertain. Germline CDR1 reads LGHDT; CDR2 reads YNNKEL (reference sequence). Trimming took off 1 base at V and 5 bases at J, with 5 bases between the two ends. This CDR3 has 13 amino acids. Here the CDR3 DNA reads TGTGCCAGCAGCCAAGTCCGTACCGGGGAGCTGTTTTTT. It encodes CASSQVRTGELFF.

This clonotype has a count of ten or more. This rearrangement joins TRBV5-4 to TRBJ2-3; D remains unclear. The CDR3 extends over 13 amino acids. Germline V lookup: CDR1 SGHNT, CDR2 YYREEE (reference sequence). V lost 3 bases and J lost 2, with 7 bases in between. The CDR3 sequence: CASSWANTDTQYF. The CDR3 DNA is TGTGCCAGCAGCTGGGCGAACACAGATACGCAGTATTTT.